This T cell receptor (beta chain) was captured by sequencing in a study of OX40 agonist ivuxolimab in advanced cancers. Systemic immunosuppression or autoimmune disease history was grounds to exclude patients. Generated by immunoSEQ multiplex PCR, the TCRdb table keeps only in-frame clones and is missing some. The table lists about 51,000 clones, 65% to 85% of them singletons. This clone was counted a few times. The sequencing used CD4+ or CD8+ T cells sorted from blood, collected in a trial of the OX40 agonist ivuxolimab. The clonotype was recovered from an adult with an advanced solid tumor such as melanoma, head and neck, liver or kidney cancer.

CDR3 DNA: TGTGCCAGCAGCTTAGAAGTAGGACACTCTGGAAACACCATATATTTT. Its protein product is CASSLEVGHSGNTIYF. This sequence joins TRBV13 and TRBJ1-3, with D possibly being TRBD1 (5 bases). The V gene lost 1 base and the J gene lost 0 bases, with 10 bases spanning the gap. Germline loops: CDR1 PRHDT, CDR2 FYEKMQ (reference sequence). This CDR3 region has 16 residues.